This T cell receptor beta chain comes out of a study of blood T cell repertoires in COVID-19. This clone was counted a few times. Method: immunoSEQ multiplex PCR; TCRdb's copy keeps in-frame clones and lacks some. The table records 200,000 to 250,000 clones, about 83% of them present only once. With V trimmed by 5 bases and J by 7 bases, 6 bases remained unmatched. CDR3 length equals 13 residues. The receptor was isolated from a woman aged 45-60 years with acute or convalescent COVID-19. The sequenced material came from peripheral blood. V gene TRBV12-3 or TRBV12-4 combines with J gene TRBJ1-2; 8 bases are shared with TRBD1. CDR3 loop: CASSLTGAAGYTF. The CDR3 DNA is TGTGCCAGCAGTCTGACAGGGGCGGCTGGCTACACCTTC.